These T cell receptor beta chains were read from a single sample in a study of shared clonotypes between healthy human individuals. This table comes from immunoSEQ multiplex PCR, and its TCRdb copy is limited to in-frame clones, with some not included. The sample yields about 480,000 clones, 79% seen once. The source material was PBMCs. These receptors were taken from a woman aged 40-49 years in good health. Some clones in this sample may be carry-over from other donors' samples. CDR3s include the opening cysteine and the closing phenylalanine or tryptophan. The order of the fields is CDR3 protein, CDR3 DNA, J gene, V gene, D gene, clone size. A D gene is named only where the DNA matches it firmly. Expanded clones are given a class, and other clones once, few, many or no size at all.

cdr3_aa: CASYTWGRSYEQYF
cdr3_nt: TGTGCCAGCTACACTTGGGGGCGGTCCTACGAGCAGTACTTC
j_call: TRBJ2-7
v_call: TRBV5-8
d_call: .
clone_size: .

cdr3_aa: CASSPPATGELFF
cdr3_nt: TGTGCCAGCAGTCCACCGGCCACCGGGGAGCTGTTTTTT
j_call: TRBJ2-2
v_call: TRBV28
d_call: .
clone_size: .

cdr3_aa: CAISDFARQGSHEQYF
cdr3_nt: TGTGCCATCAGTGACTTCGCGCGACAGGGTAGTCACGAGCAGTACTTC
j_call: TRBJ2-7
v_call: TRBV10-3
d_call: TRBD1
clone_size: .

cdr3_aa: CASSKQGYEQYF
cdr3_nt: TGTGCCAGCAGCAAACAGGGATACGAGCAGTACTTC
j_call: TRBJ2-7
v_call: TRBV7-2
d_call: .
clone_size: .

cdr3_aa: CSVEPGVRGNEQFF
cdr3_nt: TGCAGCGTTGAACCGGGGGTCCGTGGCAATGAGCAGTTCTTC
j_call: TRBJ2-1
v_call: TRBV29-1
d_call: .
clone_size: .

cdr3_aa: CASSPGLAGVYEQYF
cdr3_nt: TGTGCCAGCAGCCCGGGACTAGCGGGAGTCTACGAGCAGTACTTC
j_call: TRBJ2-7
v_call: TRBV5-4
d_call: TRBD2
clone_size: .

cdr3_aa: CASSQVTINYGYTF
cdr3_nt: TGTGCCAGCAGCCAAGTAACCATCAACTATGGCTACACCTTC
j_call: TRBJ1-2
v_call: TRBV4-2
d_call: .
clone_size: .

cdr3_aa: CAISQTGGNYGYTF
cdr3_nt: TGTGCCATCAGTCAAACAGGTGGGAACTATGGCTACACCTTC
j_call: TRBJ1-2
v_call: TRBV10-3
d_call: .
clone_size: once

cdr3_aa: CASSPLAGGPYNEQFF
cdr3_nt: TGTGCCAGCAGTCCCCTAGCGGGAGGGCCCTACAATGAGCAGTTCTTC
j_call: TRBJ2-1
v_call: TRBV2
d_call: TRBD2
clone_size: .

cdr3_aa: CASSKRGRGQGYEQYF
cdr3_nt: TGTGCCAGCAGCAAAAGAGGCCGGGGGCAGGGCTACGAGCAGTACTTC
j_call: TRBJ2-7
v_call: TRBV21-1
d_call: .
clone_size: .

cdr3_aa: CASSILGAQETGELFF
cdr3_nt: TGTGCCAGTAGTATTCTCGGGGCGCAGGAAACCGGGGAGCTGTTTTTT
j_call: TRBJ2-2
v_call: TRBV19
d_call: .
clone_size: .

cdr3_aa: CASSPGRTGVDTQYF
cdr3_nt: TGCGCCAGCAGCCCGGGAAGGACAGGGGTAGATACGCAGTATTTT
j_call: TRBJ2-3
v_call: TRBV5-1
d_call: TRBD1
clone_size: once

cdr3_aa: CASSFQTGGVEKLFF
cdr3_nt: TGTGCCAGCAGTTTCCAGACAGGGGGCGTTGAAAAACTGTTTTTT
j_call: TRBJ1-4
v_call: TRBV28
d_call: TRBD1
clone_size: many

cdr3_aa: CASTATGLAGVNTQYF
cdr3_nt: TGTGCCAGCACCGCGACGGGACTAGCGGGAGTGAATACGCAGTATTTT
j_call: TRBJ2-3
v_call: TRBV7-8
d_call: TRBD2
clone_size: once

cdr3_aa: CASSFGGRTHYNEQFF
cdr3_nt: TGTGCCAGCAGCTTCGGCGGGAGGACACACTACAATGAGCAGTTCTTC
j_call: TRBJ2-1
v_call: TRBV7-9
d_call: TRBD2
clone_size: .

cdr3_aa: CASSPPLVAKNIQYF
cdr3_nt: TGTGCCAGCTCACCACCGTTAGTAGCCAAAAACATTCAGTACTTC
j_call: TRBJ2-4
v_call: TRBV18
d_call: .
clone_size: .

cdr3_aa: CASSIGGGLQPQHF
cdr3_nt: TGTGCCAGTAGTATCGGAGGGGGTCTTCAGCCCCAGCATTTT
j_call: TRBJ1-5
v_call: TRBV19
d_call: .
clone_size: .

cdr3_aa: CASSLGYQSSYNEQFF
cdr3_nt: TGTGCCAGCAGCTTAGGTTACCAGAGCTCCTACAATGAGCAGTTCTTC
j_call: TRBJ2-1
v_call: TRBV7-8
d_call: .
clone_size: once

cdr3_aa: CASSQGGAGGELFF
cdr3_nt: TGCGCCAGCAGCCAAGGGGGGGCAGGTGGGGAGCTGTTTTTT
j_call: TRBJ2-2
v_call: TRBV4-3
d_call: .
clone_size: .

cdr3_aa: CASSMTQGGKYSNQPQHF
cdr3_nt: TGTGCCAGCAGCATGACACAGGGGGGCAAATATAGCAATCAGCCCCAGCATTTT
j_call: TRBJ1-5
v_call: TRBV2
d_call: TRBD1
clone_size: once